Each of the 2 T cell receptor beta chains below was sequenced from the same sample in a study of Tregs in tolerant kidney transplant recipients. Related graft donors supplied nonmyeloablative bone marrow transplants, and mixed chimerism was transient. Assay: immunoSEQ multiplex PCR; the TCRdb copy retains only in-frame clones and omits some. The sample table sets out about 11,000 clones. The sample was CD8+ T cells from blood (PBMCs), taken 24 months after the transplant. The receptors derive from a human patient who received a combined kidney and bone marrow transplant. Some T cells may have originated in the graft donor.

Concerning this clone itself: The observed sequence ends 3 residues before the CDR3 terminus, with the missing tail filled in from the germline J gene. This chain joins TRBV13 and TRBJ2-3; D gene ambiguous. The CDR3 totals 15 residues. V lost 5 bases and J lost 2, with 14 bases in between. Germline CDR1 reads PRHDT; CDR2 reads FYEKMQ (reference sequence). The CDR3 loop is CASSLSSGTTDTQYF. The sequenced CDR3 bases are TGTGCCAGCAGCCTAAGCTCTGGTACCACAGATACG.

To note about this clone: The CDR3 end falls 3 residues outside the read, so it is completed with the germline J gene. The V gene is TRBV28, the J gene TRBJ2-1; D remains unclear. Germline lookup yields CDR1 MDHEN and CDR2 SYDVKM. There are 14 residues in the CDR3. Trimming stripped 5 bases from V and 9 bases from J, with 17 bases between. The DNA read from the CDR3 is TGTGCCAGCAGTACAACGACCTTACAGATTGAG. Translating it yields CASSTTTLQIE. The CDR3 as a whole reads CASSTTTLQIEQFF.